The clone carrying this T cell receptor beta chain has more than one count but fewer than ten. The antigen is not known. Researchers tagged individual cDNA molecules with unique molecular identifiers. TCRdb redid the calling of the 5' RACE reads with MiXCR, one entry per CDR3 protein. The sample shows 40,000 to 50,000 distinct CDR3 sequences, roughly 12% of them seen only once. This record belongs to a study of early T cells in non-severe SARS-CoV-2 infection. Across the study: Bulk RNA taken from unsorted whole blood was sequenced, leaving chains unpaired.

V gave up 4 bases and J gave up 4 bases; unmatched junction bases: 5. The germline V gene encodes CDR1 SGHRS and CDR2 YFSETQ. This CDR3 comprises 14 residues. General observations from the study: VDJdb matching, biased toward anti-spike CD8 responses, missed private and CD4 specificities.

This chain connects TRBV5-1 to TRBJ1-2; 9 bases agree with TRBD1. The specimen was whole blood. This TCR was recovered from an adult who was a healthcare worker with PCR-confirmed SARS-CoV-2 infection or an uninfected control (not recorded which). The CDR3 region is CASSNGQGTYGYTF. The CDR3 region has the DNA TGCGCCAGCAGCAACGGACAGGGGACCTATGGCTACACCTTC.